The T cell receptor beta chain under discussion was sequenced for a study of blood T cell repertoires in COVID-19. The CDR3 length is 16 residues. CDR1 and CDR2 from the germline V gene are SGHRS and YFSETQ. V was clipped by 1 base and J by 2 bases, with 10 bases between them. Some clones are missing from TCRdb's copy, which holds only in-frame ones; the method was immunoSEQ multiplex PCR. The sample records about 310,000 clones, 90% being singletons. The rearrangement joins TRBV5-1 to TRBJ2-6; D gene ambiguous. What was sequenced was peripheral blood. The TCR originated in a woman aged 40 to 49 with COVID-19, enrolled during active disease. CDR3 sequence (DNA): TGCGCCAGCAGCTTGTTAGAAGTAGCTGGGGCCAACGTCCTGACTTTC. It is translated as CASSLLEVAGANVLTF.